These 13 T cell receptor beta chains were all obtained from the same sample, sequenced in a study of shared clonotypes between healthy human individuals. Sequencing was performed with immunoSEQ multiplex PCR; in TCRdb, only in-frame clones are kept and a portion is missing. Of about 110,000 clones listed, about 72% were seen once; the top ten hold roughly 22%. The sample consisted of memory CD8+ T cells sorted from blood. Subset specified: CD45RO+ cells pooled with CCR7-negative TemRA cells. All receptors come from a woman in her 30s in good health.

The chain couples TRBV6-6 to TRBJ2-1; 8 bases agree with TRBD1. This CDR3 comprises 15 residues. V was clipped by 5 bases and J by 2 bases; unmatched bases: 5. The germline V gene encodes CDR1 MNHNY and CDR2 SVGAGI (reference sequence). The CDR3, as DNA: TGTGCCAGCAGTCCAACGGGACAGGCCTACAATGAGCAGTTCTTC. Translating it yields CASSPTGQAYNEQFF.

Here the CDR3 reads CASSNSRDRVRTEAFF. The CDR3 DNA reads as TGTGCCAGCAGTAACTCCCGGGACAGGGTAAGGACTGAAGCTTTCTTT. The chain uses TRBV28 and TRBJ1-1; 9 bases agree with TRBD1. V trimming: 5 bases; J trimming: 5 bases; junction bases outside the gene matches: 12. This CDR3 comprises 16 residues. Germline V gene sequence: CDR1 MDHEN, CDR2 SYDVKM.

This clone was counted only a few times. Additional DNA sequences in this sample encode the identical CDR3. This sequence joins TRBV4-2 and TRBJ2-1; a weak D match, TRBD2 (6 bases). V was cut by 1 base and J by 7 bases, with 8 bases left in between. This CDR3 is built from 13 residues. Germline V lookup: CDR1 LGHNA, CDR2 YNFKEQ. DNA of the CDR3: TGTGCCAGCAGCCAAGCGGGAGAGAATGAGCAGTTCTTC. This encodes CASSQAGENEQFF.

The CDR3 DNA reads TGTGCCACCAGCAGGGCTAGCGGGAGTTCAGATACGCAGTATTTT. Translating gives CATSRASGSSDTQYF. The gene calls are TRBV15 and TRBJ2-3, with TRBD2 matching over 10 bases. In germline, CDR1 is LNHNV, CDR2 YYDKDF (reference sequence). Trimming at V came to 3 bases and at J to 4 bases, leaving 4 bases not matched to a gene. This CDR3 has 15 residues.

The rearrangement links TRBV6-5 to TRBJ2-7; 9 bases match TRBD2. V lost 7 bases and J lost 7; bases outside the gene matches: 11. The CDR3 totals 14 residues. Per the germline V gene, CDR1 is MNHEY and CDR2 is SVGAGI. The CDR3 loop reads CASTPQREALEQYF. The CDR3 DNA sequence: TGTGCCAGCACCCCCCAGCGGGAGGCTTTGGAGCAGTACTTC.

The chain links TRBV5-4 to TRBJ2-1; 9 bases are a match to TRBD2. Germline CDR1 is SGHNT and CDR2 is YYREEE (reference sequence). Germline trimming cut 5 bases from V and 6 bases from J; bases unmatched to any gene: 6. The CDR3 has 14 amino acids. The CDR3 loop is CASRIAGVGNEQFF. The CDR3 DNA is TGTGCCAGCAGGATAGCGGGAGTTGGCAATGAGCAGTTCTTC.

This clone was counted only a few times. The rearrangement joins TRBV6-1 to TRBJ1-3; D might be TRBD1 (5 bases). Germline loops: CDR1 MNHNS, CDR2 SASEGT. The CDR3 is 16 residues long. V shed 3 bases and J shed 0 bases, with 12 bases lying between them. CDR3 nucleotides: TGTGCCAGCAGTGAGAATATAGACAGCTCTGGAAACACCATATATTTT. This codes for CASSENIDSSGNTIYF.

V and J are TRBV5-1 and TRBJ2-6; 10 bases align to TRBD1. The CDR3 is made up of 19 amino acids. The germline CDR1 and CDR2 sequences are SGHRS and YFSETQ. The trim removed 3 bases at V and 0 bases at J, leaving 9 bases unmatched. CDR3 loop: CASSWTGGPWNSGANVLTF. In DNA form, the CDR3 reads TGCGCCAGCAGCTGGACAGGGGGACCCTGGAACTCTGGGGCCAACGTCCTGACTTTC.

Turning to this clone: This probably arose from a read error, given a far larger clone one base away. CDR3 protein: CASSKGLAADTQYF. CDR3 DNA: TGTGCCAGCAGTAAGGGACTAGCCGCAGATACGCAGTATTTT. The V gene is TRBV28, the J gene TRBJ2-3; TRBD2 agrees at 9 bases. Germline CDR1 MDHEN, CDR2 SYDVKM. V shed 5 bases, J shed 4 bases, and the junction held 4 bases outside the gene matches. The CDR3 is 14 residues long. The entire variable domain, with the rest obtained from reference TRBV28 and TRBJ2-3, is as follows: DVKVTQSSRYLVKRTGEKVFLECVQDMDHENMFWYRQDPGLGLRLIYFSYDVKMKEKGDIPEGYSVSREKKERFSLILESASTNQTSMYLCASSKGLAADTQYFGPGTRLTVL.

The sample holds many counts of this clone. The chain is built from TRBV6-1 and TRBJ2-3; TRBD2 matches 8 bases. J gave up 7 bases and V 2 bases, and 8 bases lay outside the gene matches. CDR3 length: 15 amino acids. Per the germline V gene, CDR1 is MNHNS and CDR2 is SASEGT. The CDR3 is CASSELAGGTNTQYF. CDR3 sequence (DNA): TGTGCCAGCAGTGAACTAGCGGGCGGTACTAATACGCAGTATTTT.

The chain employs TRBV7-9 and TRBJ2-3; the D gene is possibly TRBD2 (6 bases). The germline V gene has CDR1 SEHNR and CDR2 FQNEAQ (reference sequence). V gave up 3 bases and J gave up 6 bases, with 22 bases separating them. CDR3 size: 17 residues. The CDR3 loop reads CASSFRPGLPYWDTQYF. The CDR3 region has the DNA TGTGCCAGCAGCTTCCGCCCGGGACTCCCATATTGGGATACGCAGTATTTT.

The chain combines TRBV5-1 with TRBJ2-7; 12 bases line up with TRBD2. From germline, CDR1 is SGHRS and CDR2 YFSETQ. The ends lost 5 bases at V and 2 bases at J; junction bases unmatched: 5. The CDR3 covers 15 residues. The CDR3 region is CASRTLAGGPYEQYF. DNA for the CDR3: TGCGCCAGCAGGACCCTAGCGGGAGGGCCCTACGAGCAGTACTTC.

V gene TRBV25-1 combines with J gene TRBJ2-1; 11 nucleotides match TRBD2. Per germline, CDR1 MGHDK and CDR2 SYGVNS. The CDR3 is 17 amino acids. V lost 4 bases and J lost 5; bases outside the gene matches: 10. CDR3 amino acids: CASSAPGGTSGDNEQFF. The CDR3 bases are TGTGCCAGCAGTGCCCCGGGGGGGACTAGCGGAGACAATGAGCAGTTCTTC.